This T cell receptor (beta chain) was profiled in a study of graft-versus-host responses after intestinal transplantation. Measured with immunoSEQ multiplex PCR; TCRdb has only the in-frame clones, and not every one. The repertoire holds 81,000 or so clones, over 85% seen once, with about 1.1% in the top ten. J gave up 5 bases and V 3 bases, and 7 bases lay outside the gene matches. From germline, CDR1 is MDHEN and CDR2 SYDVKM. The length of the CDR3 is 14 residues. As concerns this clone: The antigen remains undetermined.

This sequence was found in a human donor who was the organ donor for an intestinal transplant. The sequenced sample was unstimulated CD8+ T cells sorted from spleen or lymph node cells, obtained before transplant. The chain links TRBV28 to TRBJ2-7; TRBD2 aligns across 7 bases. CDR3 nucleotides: TGTGCCAGCAGTTTCCCTAGCGGAGGAAACGAGCAGTACTTC. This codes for CASSFPSGGNEQYF. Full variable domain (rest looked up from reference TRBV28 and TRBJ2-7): DVKVTQSSRYLVKRTGEKVFLECVQDMDHENMFWYRQDPGLGLRLIYFSYDVKMKEKGDIPEGYSVSREKKERFSLILESASTNQTSMYLCASSFPSGGNEQYFGPGTRLTVT.